This entry describes one TCR beta chain. The antigen remains unidentified. The repertoire was sequenced with immunoSEQ multiplex PCR; TCRdb's copy has only in-frame clones and lacks some. The sample carries about 22,000 clones, roughly 90% recorded once. Busulfan-fludarabine conditioning, marrow transplant, and cyclophosphamide on days +3 and +4 were administered. Trimming cost V 4 bases and J 4 bases; bases outside gene matches: 7. Germline-derived CDR1 and CDR2 are SGDLS and YYNGEE. This CDR3 has 17 residues. The sample is drawn from a study of T cells after posttransplantation cyclophosphamide. Overall study results and limits: Blood and skin or GI T cell repertoires showed limited TRB overlap.

This clonotype was obtained from a female patient younger than 45 who received an allogeneic stem cell transplant from an unrelated donor, was CMV-positive, and had no GVHD. Some T cells may possibly be graft donor cells. Source: PBMCs, taken after allogeneic stem cell transplant with posttransplant cyclophosphamide. J is TRBJ2-1 and V is TRBV9, with 14 bases aligning to TRBD2. Written as DNA, the CDR3 is TGTGCCAGCAGCCCCCGGACTAGCGGGGGGCCTTACAATGAGCAGTTCTTC. Translating gives CASSPRTSGGPYNEQFF.